The present T cell receptor beta chain was sequenced within a study of CD8 T cells in ankylosing spondylitis. Overall study findings and caveats: Matched synovial fluid from ankylosing spondylitis patients was reported to be enriched for disease-linked clones. Some motif variants were previously reported in reactive arthritis synovial fluid and blood. There was a TCR beta motif, made of eight highly homologous variants, that appeared characteristic of ankylosing spondylitis blood.

Each CDR3 protein gets one entry after TCRdb re-called the 5' RACE reads with MiXCR. Of just over 350,000 distinct CDR3 sequences listed, 20% to 25% are singletons. V was pared by 3 bases and J by 2 bases, with 6 bases of the junction left unmatched. The germline CDR1 and CDR2 sequences are KGHSH and LQKENI. The CDR3 has 16 amino acids. This clonotype has only one observation. Its cognate antigen is unknown. Sequencing input: blood, either unsorted or a sorted T cell fraction (not recorded which). The TCR comes from a male donor with ankylosing spondylitis or in good health (not recorded which). This chain connects TRBV18 to TRBJ2-3; 9 bases agree with TRBD2. This chain's CDR3 is CASSPAGGPNTDTQYF. In nucleotides, the CDR3 is TGTGCCAGCTCACCGGCGGGGGGGCCTAACACAGATACGCAGTATTTT.